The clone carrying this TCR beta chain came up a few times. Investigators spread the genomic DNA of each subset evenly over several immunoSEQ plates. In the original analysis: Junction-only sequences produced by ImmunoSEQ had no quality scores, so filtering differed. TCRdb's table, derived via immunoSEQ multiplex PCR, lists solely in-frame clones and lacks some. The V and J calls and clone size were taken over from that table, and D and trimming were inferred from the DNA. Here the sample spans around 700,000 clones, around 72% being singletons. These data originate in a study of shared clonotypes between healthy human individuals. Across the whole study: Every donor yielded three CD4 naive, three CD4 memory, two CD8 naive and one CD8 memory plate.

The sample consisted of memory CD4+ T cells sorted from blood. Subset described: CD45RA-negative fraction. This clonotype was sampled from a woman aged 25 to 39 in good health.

CDR3 region: CASSLSPPETQYF. Written as DNA, the CDR3 is TGTGCCAGCAGCTTAAGCCCGCCAGAGACCCAGTACTTC. This sequence joins TRBV7-9 and TRBJ2-5; D unresolved. Trimming shortened V by 2 bases and J by 4 bases, and 8 bases separated the two germline ends. CDR3 length equals 13 residues. Germline assignment: CDR1 SEHNR and CDR2 FQNEAQ (reference sequence).